The rows below give T cell receptor beta chains drawn from one sample of a study of shared clonotypes between healthy human individuals. The repertoire was sequenced with immunoSEQ multiplex PCR; TCRdb's copy has only in-frame clones and lacks some. The sample has about 2 million clones, roughly 94% seen once. The source material was naive CD8+ T cells sorted from blood. These TCRs come from a young man in good health. Both conserved end residues are part of each CDR3. Fields, in order: J gene, clone size, D gene, V gene, CDR3 protein, CDR3 DNA. A D gene is named only where the DNA matches it firmly. Clone sizes are given selectively: once, few, many, or a class where the clone is expanded.

TRBJ2-5,NA,TRBD2,TRBV7-9,CASSSLADSPETQYF,TGTGCCAGCAGCTCGCTAGCGGACTCCCCGGAGACCCAGTACTTC
TRBJ1-5,NA,NA,TRBV19,CASSILINQPQHF,TGTGCCAGTAGTATTTTGATAAATCAGCCCCAGCATTTT
TRBJ2-7,NA,NA,TRBV6-5,CASSPTGPSSYEQYF,TGTGCCAGCAGCCCGACAGGCCCCAGCTCCTACGAGCAGTACTTC
TRBJ2-7,NA,NA,TRBV30,CAWSHFSYEQYF,TGTGCCTGGAGTCACTTCTCCTACGAGCAGTACTTC
TRBJ2-7,NA,NA,TRBV6-1,CASSEASRNYEQYF,TGTGCCAGCAGTGAAGCAAGCCGAAACTACGAGCAGTACTTC
TRBJ2-7,NA,NA,TRBV9,CASSVGDSYEQYF,TGTGCCAGCAGCGTTGGGGACTCCTACGAGCAGTACTTC
TRBJ1-4,NA,NA,TRBV4-1,CASSQIVGVNEKLFF,TGCGCCAGCAGCCAAATCGTCGGGGTTAACGAAAAACTGTTTTTT
TRBJ1-1,NA,NA,TRBV19,CASNFVPEAFF,TGTGCCAGTAATTTTGTCCCTGAAGCTTTCTTT
TRBJ1-2,NA,NA,TRBV6-1,CASSDGDEANYGYTF,TGTGCCAGCAGTGATGGGGACGAAGCTAACTATGGCTACACCTTC
TRBJ2-5,NA,NA,TRBV6-5,CASSTTETQYF,TGTGCCAGCAGTACCACAGAGACCCAGTACTTC
TRBJ2-2,NA,NA,TRBV7-9,CASSPGSGGELFF,TGTGCCAGCAGCCCGGGGTCAGGCGGGGAGCTGTTTTTT
TRBJ2-4,NA,TRBD2,TRBV27,CASSQAGVWPKNIQYF,TGTGCCAGCTCACAAGCGGGGGTATGGCCCAAAAACATTCAGTACTTC
TRBJ2-5,NA,NA,TRBV11-2,CASSLVFLGETQYF,TGTGCCAGCAGCTTAGTTTTCTTGGGGGAGACCCAGTACTTC
TRBJ2-7,NA,TRBD1,TRBV27,CASSSPGTGHPEQYF,TGTGCCAGCAGTTCTCCCGGGACAGGGCACCCCGAGCAGTACTTC
TRBJ2-5,once,TRBD1,TRBV4-3,CASSPDRALQETQYF,TGCGCCAGCAGTCCCGACAGGGCCCTACAAGAGACCCAGTACTTC
TRBJ2-2,NA,NA,TRBV5-8,CASSLGLTLNTGELFF,TGTGCCAGCAGCTTGGGACTGACACTGAACACCGGGGAGCTGTTTTTT
TRBJ1-3,NA,NA,TRBV21-1,CASSSLLQHARNTIYF,TGTGCCAGCAGTAGTCTTCTACAACACGCACGAAACACCATATATTTT
TRBJ2-5,NA,TRBD2,TRBV5-4,CASSPSRGGRETQYF,TGTGCCAGCAGCCCTTCGCGGGGGGGCCGGGAGACCCAGTACTTC
TRBJ2-7,NA,NA,TRBV4-1,CASSPGAKYEQYF,TGCGCCAGCAGCCCCGGGGCTAAATACGAGCAGTACTTC
TRBJ1-1,once,NA,TRBV9,CASSAGTRGMNTEAFF,TGTGCCAGCAGCGCCGGGACAAGGGGCATGAACACTGAAGCTTTCTTT
TRBJ2-3,NA,NA,TRBV10-1,CASSESRESKDTQYF,TGCGCCAGCAGTGAGTCTCGGGAGTCGAAAGATACGCAGTATTTT
TRBJ2-7,NA,NA,TRBV4-1,CASSQIGASYEQYF,TGCGCCAGCAGCCAGATCGGGGCGAGCTACGAGCAGTACTTC
TRBJ2-6,NA,TRBD1,TRBV4-2,CASSYGTGDSGANVLTF,TGTGCCAGCAGCTACGGGACAGGGGACTCTGGGGCCAACGTCCTGACTTTC
TRBJ2-7,NA,NA,TRBV27,CASSLQASYEQYF,TGTGCCAGCAGTTTGCAGGCTTCCTACGAGCAGTACTTC
TRBJ2-2,NA,TRBD2,TRBV7-9,CASSLEVAGVNTGELFF,TGTGCCAGCAGCCTCGAAGTAGCGGGAGTGAACACCGGGGAGCTGTTTTTT
TRBJ1-2,NA,TRBD1,TRBV19,CASNPGTGHFYTF,TGTGCCAGTAACCCCGGGACAGGGCATTTCTACACCTTC
TRBJ2-7,NA,NA,TRBV11-2,CASSSEVTIYEQYF,TGTGCCAGCAGCTCGGAAGTGACCATTTACGAGCAGTACTTC
TRBJ2-2,few,NA,TRBV7-6,CASRNTGELFF,TGTGCCAGCAGGAACACCGGGGAGCTGTTTTTT
TRBJ2-3,NA,TRBD2,TRBV29-1,CSVLGLAESTDTQYF,TGCAGCGTTTTAGGACTAGCGGAGAGCACAGATACGCAGTATTTT
TRBJ2-6,NA,TRBD1,TRBV4-1,CASSPPRGQGANVLTF,TGCGCCAGCAGCCCACCGAGGGGGCAAGGGGCCAACGTCCTGACTTTC
TRBJ2-7,NA,NA,TRBV27,CASSLGRYSYEQYF,TGTGCCAGCAGTTTAGGCCGTTACTCCTACGAGCAGTACTTC
TRBJ1-1,NA,TRBD1,TRBV25-1,CASSETGEGTEAFF,TGTGCCAGCAGTGAGACAGGGGAGGGCACTGAAGCTTTCTTT
TRBJ2-7,NA,NA,TRBV10-3,CATEQGSTYEQYF,TGTGCCACTGAACAGGGAAGCACCTACGAGCAGTACTTC
TRBJ2-2,NA,TRBD2,TRBV5-6,CASSQTGGTSGTGELFF,TGTGCCAGCAGCCAGACAGGGGGGACTAGCGGCACCGGGGAGCTGTTTTTT
TRBJ1-4,NA,NA,TRBV30,CAWSPVGEKLFF,TGTGCCTGGAGTCCAGTGGGCGAAAAACTGTTTTTT